One T cell receptor beta chain is described in this entry. Original methodology: Reference gene primer amplification gave estimated nucleated cell counts. Profiling relied on immunoSEQ multiplex PCR, and the TCRdb table lists in-frame clones only, not all of them. V and J calls and clone size are those listed in that table; D and trimming were worked out from the DNA. The sample gives around 40,000 clones, 60% to 85% of which show up once; over 20% is in the top ten. The data belong to a study of blood T cell repertoires in COVID-19. Study in general: COVID-19 samples, acute and convalescent, were from the United States, Italy and Spain. Nucleic acid was either cDNA or gDNA, and it came from T cells, B-cell-depleted T cells, or PBMCs.

V was pared by 5 bases and J by 6 bases, with 6 bases of the junction left unmatched. The CDR3 totals 15 residues. Germline V gives CDR1 SGHTA, CDR2 FQGNSA. This sequence was found in a man aged 65 to 85 with acute or convalescent COVID-19. The sequencing sample was made of peripheral blood. The chain joins TRBV7-2 to TRBJ2-1; 11 bases are shared with TRBD2. CDR3 coding DNA: TGTGCCAGCAGCCTGACTAGCGGGAACATCAATGAGCAGTTCTTC. It is translated as CASSLTSGNINEQFF.